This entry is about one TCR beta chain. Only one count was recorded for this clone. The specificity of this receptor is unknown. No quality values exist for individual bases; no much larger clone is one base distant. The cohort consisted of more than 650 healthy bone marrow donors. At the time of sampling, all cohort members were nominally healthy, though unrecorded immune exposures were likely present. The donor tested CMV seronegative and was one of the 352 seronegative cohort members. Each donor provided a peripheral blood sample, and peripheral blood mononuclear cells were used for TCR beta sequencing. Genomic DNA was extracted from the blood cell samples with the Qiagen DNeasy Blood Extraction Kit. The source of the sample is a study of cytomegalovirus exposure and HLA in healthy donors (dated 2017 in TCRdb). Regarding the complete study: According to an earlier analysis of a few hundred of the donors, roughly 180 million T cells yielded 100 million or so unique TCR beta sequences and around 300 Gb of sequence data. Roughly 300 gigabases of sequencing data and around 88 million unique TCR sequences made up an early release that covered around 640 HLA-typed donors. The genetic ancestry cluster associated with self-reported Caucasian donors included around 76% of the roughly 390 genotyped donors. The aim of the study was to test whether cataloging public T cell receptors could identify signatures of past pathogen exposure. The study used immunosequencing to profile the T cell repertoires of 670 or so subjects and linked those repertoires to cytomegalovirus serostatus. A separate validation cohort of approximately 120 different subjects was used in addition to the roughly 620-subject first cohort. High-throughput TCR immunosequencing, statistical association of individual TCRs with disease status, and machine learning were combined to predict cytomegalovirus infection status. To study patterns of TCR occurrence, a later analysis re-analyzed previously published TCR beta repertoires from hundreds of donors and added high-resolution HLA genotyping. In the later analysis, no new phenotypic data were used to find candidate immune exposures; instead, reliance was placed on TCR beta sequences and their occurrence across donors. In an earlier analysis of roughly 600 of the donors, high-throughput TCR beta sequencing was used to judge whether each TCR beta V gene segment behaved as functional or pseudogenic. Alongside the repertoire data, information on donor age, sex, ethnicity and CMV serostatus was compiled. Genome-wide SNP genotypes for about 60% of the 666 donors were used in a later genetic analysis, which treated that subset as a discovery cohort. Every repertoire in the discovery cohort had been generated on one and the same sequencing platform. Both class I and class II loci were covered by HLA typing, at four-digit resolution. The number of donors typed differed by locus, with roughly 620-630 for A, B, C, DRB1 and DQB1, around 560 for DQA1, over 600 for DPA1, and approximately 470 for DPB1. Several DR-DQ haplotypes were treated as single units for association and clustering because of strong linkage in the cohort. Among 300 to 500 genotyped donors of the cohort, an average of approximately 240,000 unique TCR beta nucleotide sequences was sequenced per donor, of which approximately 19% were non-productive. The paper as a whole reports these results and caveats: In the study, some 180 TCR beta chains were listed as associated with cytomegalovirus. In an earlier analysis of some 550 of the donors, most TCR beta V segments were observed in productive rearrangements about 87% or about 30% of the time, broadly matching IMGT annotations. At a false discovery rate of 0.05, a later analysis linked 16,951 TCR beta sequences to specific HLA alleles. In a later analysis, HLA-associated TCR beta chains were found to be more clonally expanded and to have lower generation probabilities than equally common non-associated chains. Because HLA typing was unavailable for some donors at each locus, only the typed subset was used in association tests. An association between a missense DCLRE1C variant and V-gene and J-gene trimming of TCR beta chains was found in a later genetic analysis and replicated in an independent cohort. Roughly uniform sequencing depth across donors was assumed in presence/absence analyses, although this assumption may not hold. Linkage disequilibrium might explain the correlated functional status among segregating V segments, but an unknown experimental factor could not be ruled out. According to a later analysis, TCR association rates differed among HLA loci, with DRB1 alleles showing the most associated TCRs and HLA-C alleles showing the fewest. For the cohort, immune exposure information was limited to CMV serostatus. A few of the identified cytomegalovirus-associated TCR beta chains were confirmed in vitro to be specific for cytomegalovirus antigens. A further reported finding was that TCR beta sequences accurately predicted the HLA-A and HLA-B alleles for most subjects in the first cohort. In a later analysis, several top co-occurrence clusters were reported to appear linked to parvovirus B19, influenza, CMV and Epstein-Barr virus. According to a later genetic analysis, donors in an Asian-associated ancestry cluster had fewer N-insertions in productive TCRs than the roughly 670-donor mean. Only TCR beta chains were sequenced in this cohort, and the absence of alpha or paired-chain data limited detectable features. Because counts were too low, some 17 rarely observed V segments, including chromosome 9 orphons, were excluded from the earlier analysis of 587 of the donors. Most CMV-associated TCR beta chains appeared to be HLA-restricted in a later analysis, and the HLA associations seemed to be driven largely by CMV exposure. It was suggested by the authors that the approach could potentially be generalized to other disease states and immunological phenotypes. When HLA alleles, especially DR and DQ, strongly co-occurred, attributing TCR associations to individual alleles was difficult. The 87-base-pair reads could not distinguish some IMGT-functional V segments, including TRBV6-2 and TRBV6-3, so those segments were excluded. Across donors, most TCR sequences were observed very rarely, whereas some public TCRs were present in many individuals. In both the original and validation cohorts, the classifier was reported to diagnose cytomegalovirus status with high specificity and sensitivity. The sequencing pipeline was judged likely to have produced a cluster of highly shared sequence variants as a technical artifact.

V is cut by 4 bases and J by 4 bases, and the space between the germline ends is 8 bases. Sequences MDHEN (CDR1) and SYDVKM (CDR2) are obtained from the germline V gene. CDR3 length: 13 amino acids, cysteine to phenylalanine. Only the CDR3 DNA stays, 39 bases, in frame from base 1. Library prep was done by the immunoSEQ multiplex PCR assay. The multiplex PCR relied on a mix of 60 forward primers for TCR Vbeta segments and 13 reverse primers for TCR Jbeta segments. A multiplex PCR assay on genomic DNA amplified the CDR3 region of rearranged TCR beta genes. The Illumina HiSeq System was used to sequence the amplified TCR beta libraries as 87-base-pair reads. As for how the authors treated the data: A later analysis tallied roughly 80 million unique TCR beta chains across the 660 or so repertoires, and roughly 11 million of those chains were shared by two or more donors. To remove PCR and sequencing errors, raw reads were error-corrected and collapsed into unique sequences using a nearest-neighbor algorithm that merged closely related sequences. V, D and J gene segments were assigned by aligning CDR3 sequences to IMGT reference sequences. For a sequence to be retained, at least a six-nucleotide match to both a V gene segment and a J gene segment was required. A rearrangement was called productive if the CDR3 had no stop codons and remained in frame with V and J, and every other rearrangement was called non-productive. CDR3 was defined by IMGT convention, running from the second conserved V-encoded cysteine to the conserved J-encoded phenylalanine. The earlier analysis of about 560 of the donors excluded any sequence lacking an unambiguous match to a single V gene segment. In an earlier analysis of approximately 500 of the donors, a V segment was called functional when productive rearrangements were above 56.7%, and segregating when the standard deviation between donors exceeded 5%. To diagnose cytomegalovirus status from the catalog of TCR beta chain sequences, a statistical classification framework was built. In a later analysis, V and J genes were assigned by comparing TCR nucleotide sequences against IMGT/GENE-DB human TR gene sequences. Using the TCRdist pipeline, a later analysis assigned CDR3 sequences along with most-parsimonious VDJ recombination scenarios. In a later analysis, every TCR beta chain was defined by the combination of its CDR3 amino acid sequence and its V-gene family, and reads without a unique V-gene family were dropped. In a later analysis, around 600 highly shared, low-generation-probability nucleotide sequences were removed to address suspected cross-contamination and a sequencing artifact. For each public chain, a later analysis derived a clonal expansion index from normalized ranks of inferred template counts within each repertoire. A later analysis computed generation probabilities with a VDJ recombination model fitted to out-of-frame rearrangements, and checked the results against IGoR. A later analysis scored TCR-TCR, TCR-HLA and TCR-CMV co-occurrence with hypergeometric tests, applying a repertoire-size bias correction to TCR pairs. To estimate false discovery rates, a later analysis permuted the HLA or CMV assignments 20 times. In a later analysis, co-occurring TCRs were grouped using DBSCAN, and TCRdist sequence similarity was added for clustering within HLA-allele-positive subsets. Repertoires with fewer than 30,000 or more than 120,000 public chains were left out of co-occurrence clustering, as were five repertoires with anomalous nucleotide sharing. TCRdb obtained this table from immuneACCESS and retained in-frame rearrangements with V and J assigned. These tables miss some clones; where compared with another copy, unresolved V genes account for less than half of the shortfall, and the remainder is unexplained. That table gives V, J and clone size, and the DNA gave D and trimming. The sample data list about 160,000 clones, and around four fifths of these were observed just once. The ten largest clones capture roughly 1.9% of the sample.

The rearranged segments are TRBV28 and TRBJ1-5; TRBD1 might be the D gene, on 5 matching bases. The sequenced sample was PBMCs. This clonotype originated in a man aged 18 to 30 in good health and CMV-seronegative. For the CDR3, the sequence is CASSWGGNQPQHF. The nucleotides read TGTGCCAGCAGTTGGGGGGGTAATCAGCCCCAGCATTTT.